This passage covers 24 T cell receptor beta chains from one sample sequenced in a study of blood T cells in healthy people across ages. Through a sample-barcoded 5' primer and a J-beta primer mix, a second PCR was run for roughly 6 to 12 cycles. TCRdb independently ran MiXCR on the 5' RACE reads; one entry per CDR3 protein. The data show around 500,000 distinct CDR3 sequences, around 50% seen once. Sequenced input: blood. The receptors were gathered from a man aged 80 or over in good health.

The chain employs TRBV6-5 and TRBJ1-2, with 7 bases aligning to TRBD1. The CDR3 has 15 amino acids. Germline-derived CDR1 and CDR2 are MNHEY and SVGAGI. With V trimmed by 6 bases and J by 6 bases, 13 bases remained unmatched. The CDR3 DNA follows: TGTGCCAGCAGCCCGGGGATAGGGGGCGCGGATGGCTACACCTTC. It translates to CASSPGIGGADGYTF.

This clonotype was detected once. V gene TRBV20-1 combines with J gene TRBJ2-1; D is unclear. The DNA matches TRBJ2-7 better at its end, which makes the J call doubtful. This CDR3 has 14 residues. The germline CDR1 and CDR2 sequences are DFQATT and SNEGSKA (reference sequence). Written as DNA, the CDR3 is TGCAGTGCGCGAAAAGGAAGCTCCTACAATGAGCAGTACTTC. This codes for CSARKGSSYNEQYF.

This clonotype was counted between two and nine times. V usage is TRBV20-1 and J usage is TRBJ1-2, with 7 bases lining up with TRBD1. This CDR3 region has 13 residues. Per germline, CDR1 DFQATT and CDR2 SNEGSKA (reference sequence). Trimming cost V 3 bases and J 3 bases; bases outside gene matches: 4. This chain's CDR3 is CSARYRGDYGYTF. The CDR3 DNA reads TGCAGTGCTAGGTACAGGGGTGACTATGGCTACACCTTC.

J is TRBJ2-5 and V is TRBV20-1; perhaps TRBD2 as D (6 bases). This CDR3 contains 16 residues. Germline V gives CDR1 DFQATT, CDR2 SNEGSKA (reference sequence). The V end lost 1 base, the J end lost 5 bases, and 20 bases lay between the germline ends. The DNA of the CDR3 is TGCAGTGCTAGAGCTGGGACTCCAACCTTCGGGGAGACCCAGTACTTC. The encoded protein is CSARAGTPTFGETQYF.

The chain recombines TRBV5-1 with TRBJ2-7; 11 positions agree with TRBD2. The CDR3 loop spans 16 amino acids. Germline CDR1 SGHRS, CDR2 YFSETQ. V dropped 7 bases and J dropped 2; count of bases not matched to a gene: 11. The DNA of the CDR3 is TGCGCCAGCGGCGTCGGGACTAGCGGAATAACCTACGAGCAGTACTTC. Translating it yields CASGVGTSGITYEQYF.

The chain recombines TRBV4-2 with TRBJ2-7; 12 positions match TRBD1. CDR3 size: 15 residues. The V segment lost 1 base and the J segment 7 bases; nucleotides outside the gene matches: 5. In germline, CDR1 is LGHNA, CDR2 YNFKEQ. CDR3 in DNA: TGTGCCAGCAGCCAAGCAGGGACAGGGGGCCGAGAGCAGTACTTC. It translates to CASSQAGTGGREQYF.

With respect to this clonotype: This may be a read error: a much more frequent sequence differs by one nucleotide. The rearrangement joins TRBV6-6 to TRBJ2-7, with D possibly being TRBD1 (5 bases). This CDR3 comprises 15 residues. The germline V and J ends were trimmed by 4 bases and 1 base, with 14 bases remaining between them. From germline, CDR1 is MNHNY and CDR2 SVGAGI (reference sequence). The CDR3 reads CASSCAQGTSYEQYF. CDR3 DNA sequence: TGTGCCAGCAGTTGCGCTCAGGGCACTTCCTACGAGCAGTACTTC.

The gene calls are TRBV7-2 and TRBJ2-7, with a tentative D call TRBD1 (6 bases). The CDR3 loop spans 15 amino acids. CDR1 SGHTA and CDR2 FQGNSA come from the germline V gene. Trimming cost V 2 bases and J 3 bases, with 14 bases left between them. Written as DNA, the CDR3 is TGTGCCAGCAGCTTAAAGGGGGACACCCGCTACGAGCAGTACTTC. Protein sequence: CASSLKGDTRYEQYF.

This clonotype has at least ten counts. This may stem from a read error, because a much larger clone lies one nucleotide away. This sequence joins TRBV6-5 and TRBJ2-1, with D hard to call. The DNA end is a closer match to TRBJ2-7, so the J assignment may be wrong. The germline V gene encodes CDR1 MNHEY and CDR2 SVGAGI. The CDR3 is 13 amino acids. CDR3 bases: TGTGCCACCTCCGCAGGCGCCTACAATGAGCAGTACTTC. It codes for CATSAGAYNEQYF.

This clonotype was seen a few times. The gene calls are TRBV4-2 and TRBJ1-2, with 8 bases fitting TRBD1. After removal of 1 base from V and 4 bases from J, the junction contained 5 bases not matched to a gene. CDR3 size: 15 residues. In germline, CDR1 is LGHNA, CDR2 YNFKEQ. The CDR3 nucleotides read TGTGCCAGCAGCCAAGTTGACAGGGGCGCCTATGGCTACACCTTC. Translated: CASSQVDRGAYGYTF.

This clonotype was seen only a few times. J is TRBJ1-6 and V is TRBV6-6, with a tentative D call TRBD1 (6 bases). CDR1 is MNHNY and CDR2 is SVGAGI in the germline V gene (reference sequence). V lost 8 bases, J lost 14 bases, and 13 bases lay in between. This CDR3 region has 11 residues. The CDR3 region is CASGVGAALHF. In DNA, the CDR3 is TGTGCCAGCGGAGTGGGGGCGGCCCTCCACTTT.

The chain is built from TRBV20-1 and TRBJ2-2; 9 nucleotides line up with TRBD1. The CDR3 spans 14 residues. V was clipped by 5 bases and J by 6 bases; unmatched bases: 7. Germline CDR1 and CDR2: DFQATT and SNEGSKA (reference sequence). The CDR3 loop is CSAWDRVYAGELFF. The CDR3 region has the DNA TGCAGTGCTTGGGACAGGGTTTACGCCGGGGAGCTGTTTTTT.

Comment on this clonotype: A much larger clone differs by one base, so this may be a read error. The chain links TRBV3-1 to TRBJ1-6, with 9 positions matching TRBD1. CDR1 LGHDT and CDR2 YNNKEL come from the germline V gene (reference sequence). V was pared by 5 bases and J by 9 bases, with 5 bases of the junction left unmatched. There are 14 residues in the CDR3. As DNA, the CDR3 is TGTGCCAGCAGCTTCGGACAGGGGAGTTCACCCCTCCACTTT. Amino acid sequence: CASSFGQGSSPLHF. Complete variable domain (other parts from reference TRBV3-1 and TRBJ1-6): DTAVSQTPKYLVTQMGNDKSIKCEQNLGHDTMYWYKQDSKKFLKIMFSYNNKELIINETVPNRFSPKSPDKAHLNLHINSLELGDSAVYFCASSFGQGSSPLHFGNGTRLTVT.

The chain employs TRBV6-6 and TRBJ1-5; no definite D call. The CDR3 length is 15 residues. Trimming shortened V by 8 bases and J by 2 bases, and 16 bases separated the two germline ends. CDR1 is MNHNY, CDR2 SVGAGI, per germline (reference sequence). The CDR3 DNA follows: TGTGCCAGCGGTTCCGGAGCTTATGGCAATCAGCCCCAGCATTTT. Its translation is CASGSGAYGNQPQHF.

This chain's CDR3 is CAIHPGPPQSPLHF. The DNA of the CDR3 is TGTGCCATTCATCCGGGACCGCCACAGTCACCCCTCCACTTT. V and J are TRBV10-3 and TRBJ1-6; TRBD1 is a possible D gene (5 bases). The CDR3 is 14 residues long. V lost 9 bases, J lost 10 bases, and 19 bases lay in between. Germline V gene data show CDR1 as ENHRY and CDR2 as SYGVKD.

The gene calls are TRBV15 and TRBJ2-3; D remains ambiguous. V gave up 4 bases and J gave up 2 bases, with 10 bases separating them. Germline values: CDR1 LNHNV, CDR2 YYDKDF (reference sequence). The CDR3 totals 14 residues. CDR3 sequence (DNA): TGTGCCACCAGCATGGGTAGAGACACAGATACGCAGTATTTT. Its translation is CATSMGRDTDTQYF.

As for this clonotype: The junction shows a germline mismatch at one end, possibly a read error. The chain couples TRBV4-2 to TRBJ2-1, with 12 bases lining up with TRBD2. CDR3 length: 17 amino acids. Germline CDR1 LGHNA, CDR2 YNFKEQ. The CDR3 spells CAGSQAQTSGGRNEQFF. The CDR3 bases are TGTGCCGGCAGCCAAGCCCAGACTAGCGGGGGCCGCAATGAGCAGTTCTTC.

CDR3 nucleotides: TGTGCCAGCAGCCCCAGACAAACCTCTGGGGCCAACGTCCTGACTTTC. It codes for CASSPRQTSGANVLTF. V gene TRBV7-2 combines with J gene TRBJ2-6; D gene unclear. Germline CDR1 and CDR2: SGHTA and FQGNSA. Between the trimmed V and J ends, which lost 5 bases and 0 bases, there was a span of 11 bases. The CDR3 totals 16 residues. Based on the CDR3 plus reference TRBV7-2 and TRBJ2-6, the full variable domain is GAGVSQSPSNKVTEKGKDVELRCDPISGHTALYWYRQSLGQGLEFLIYFQGNSAPDKSGLPSDRFSAERTGGSVSTLTIQRTQQEDSAVYLCASSPRQTSGANVLTFGAGSRLTVL.

This chain uses TRBV28 with TRBJ2-1; 10 nucleotides align to TRBD1. The junction had 8 bases not matched to a gene; V was cut back by 10 bases and J by 5 bases. CDR3 length: 14 residues. CDR1 and CDR2 from the germline V gene are MDHEN and SYDVKM. CDR3 sequence: CATIRDRGNNEQFF. DNA for the CDR3: TGTGCCACCATCCGGGACAGGGGTAACAATGAGCAGTTCTTC. The full variable domain, with the rest looked up from reference TRBV28 and TRBJ2-1, is DVKVTQSSRYLVKRTGEKVFLECVQDMDHENMFWYRQDPGLGLRLIYFSYDVKMKEKGDIPEGYSVSREKKERFSLILESASTNQTSMYLCATIRDRGNNEQFFGPGTRLTVL.

This clonotype was seen only a few times. The chain employs TRBV3-1 and TRBJ2-7, with D perhaps TRBD2 (7 bases). Germline CDR1 reads LGHDT; CDR2 reads YNNKEL (reference sequence). Trimming stripped 2 bases from V and 3 bases from J, with 17 bases between. CDR3 length: 16 residues. CDR3 nucleotide sequence: TGTGCCAGCAGCCAAAGAGGGGGGGGGTCAAGCTACGAGCAGTACTTC. Translated, it gives CASSQRGGGSSYEQYF.

Here the CDR3 reads CASSFSGGPQFF. The CDR3 DNA reads as TGTGCCAGCAGCTTTAGCGGGGGTCCGCAGTTCTTC. The genes are TRBV7-9 and TRBJ2-1, with TRBD2 identical over 9 bases. The CDR3 runs 12 residues. V shed 3 bases, J shed 12 bases, and the junction held 3 bases outside the gene matches. Germline assignment: CDR1 SEHNR and CDR2 FQNEAQ (reference sequence). The variable domain in full, with the rest retrieved from reference TRBV7-9 and TRBJ2-1, is DTGVSQNPRHKITKRGQNVTFRCDPISEHNRLYWYRQTLGQGPEFLTYFQNEAQLEKSRLLSDRFSAERPKGSFSTLEIQRTEQGDSAMYLCASSFSGGPQFFGPGTRLTVL.

The chain links TRBV20-1 to TRBJ1-1; D gene uncertain. V dropped 6 bases and J dropped 1 base, with 18 bases sitting between them. CDR3 length equals 15 residues. The germline gives CDR1 DFQATT, CDR2 SNEGSKA (reference sequence). The chain's CDR3 is CSAVPLRNRNTEAFF. DNA for the CDR3: TGCAGTGCCGTCCCCTTAAGGAATCGGAACACTGAAGCTTTCTTT.

The chain uses TRBV29-1 and TRBJ2-3; the match to TRBD2 covers 7 bases. The CDR3 has 17 amino acids. Trimming cost V 4 bases and J 4 bases; bases outside gene matches: 17. CDR1 and CDR2 (germline): SQVTM, ANQGSEA. The CDR3 loop is CSVGHMWSGVAADTQYF. The CDR3 DNA follows: TGCAGCGTTGGTCACATGTGGAGCGGGGTGGCGGCAGATACGCAGTATTTT.

In its sample, this clonotype was seen once. This chain links TRBV5-1 with TRBJ2-6, with D possibly matching TRBD2 (5 bases). CDR1 and CDR2 from the germline V gene are SGHRS and YFSETQ. The CDR3 length is 17 residues. The ends were cut back, 0 bases at V and 4 bases at J, with 14 bases in the middle. The CDR3 DNA reads as TGCGCCAGCAGCTTGGGCGGGTCCTCAAGGGGGGCCAACGTCCTGACTTTC. Translated: CASSLGGSSRGANVLTF.